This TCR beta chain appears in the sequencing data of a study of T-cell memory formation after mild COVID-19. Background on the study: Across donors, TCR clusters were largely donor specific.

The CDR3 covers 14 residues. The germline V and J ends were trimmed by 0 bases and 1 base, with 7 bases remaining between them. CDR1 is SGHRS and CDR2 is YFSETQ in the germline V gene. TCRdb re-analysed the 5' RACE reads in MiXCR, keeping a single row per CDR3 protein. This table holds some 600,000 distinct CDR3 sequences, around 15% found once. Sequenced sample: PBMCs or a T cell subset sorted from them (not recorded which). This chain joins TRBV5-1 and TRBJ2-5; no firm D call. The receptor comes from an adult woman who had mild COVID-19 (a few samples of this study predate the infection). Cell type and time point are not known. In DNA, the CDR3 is TGCGCCAGCAGCTTGGTGGCGGCCCAAGAGACCCAGTACTTC. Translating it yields CASSLVAAQETQYF.